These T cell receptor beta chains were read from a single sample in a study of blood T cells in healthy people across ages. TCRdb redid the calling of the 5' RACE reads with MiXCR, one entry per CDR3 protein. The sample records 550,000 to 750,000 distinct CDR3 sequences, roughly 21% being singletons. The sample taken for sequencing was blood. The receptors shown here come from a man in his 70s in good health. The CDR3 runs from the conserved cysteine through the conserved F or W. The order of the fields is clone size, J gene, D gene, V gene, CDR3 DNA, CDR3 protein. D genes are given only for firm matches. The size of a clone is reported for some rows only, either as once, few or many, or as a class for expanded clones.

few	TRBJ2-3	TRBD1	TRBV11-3	TGTGCCAGCAGCACCGGCGACAGGGGGCCGACAGATACGCAGTATTTT	CASSTGDRGPTDTQYF
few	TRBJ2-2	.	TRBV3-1	TGTGCCAGCAGCCAACTCCGGTCCGGGGAGCTGTTTTTT	CASSQLRSGELFF
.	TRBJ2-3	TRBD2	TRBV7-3	TGTGCCAGCAGCTCTGACGGACTAGCTGTAGATACGCAGTATTTT	CASSSDGLAVDTQYF
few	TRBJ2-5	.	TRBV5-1	TGCGCCAGCAGCTTGGGGCACGCCGGGGGAGAGACCCAGTACTTC	CASSLGHAGGETQYF
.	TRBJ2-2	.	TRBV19	TGTGCCAGTAGTATTGGTCAGACGAACACCGGGGAGCTGTTTTTT	CASSIGQTNTGELFF
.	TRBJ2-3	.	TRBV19	TGTGCCAGTAGTATAGAAGGCAGTACCACAGATACGCAGTATTTT	CASSIEGSTTDTQYF
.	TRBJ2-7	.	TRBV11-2	TGTGCCAGCAGCTTAGATGCAGCTGGATACGAGCAGTACTTC	CASSLDAAGYEQYF
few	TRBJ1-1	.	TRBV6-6	TGTGCCAGCAGTGACGTGGGGTACACTGAAGCTTTCTTT	CASSDVGYTEAFF
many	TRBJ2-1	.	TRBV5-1	TGCGCCAGCAGCTTGGTCGAGGGCAATGAGCAGTTCTTC	CASSLVEGNEQFF
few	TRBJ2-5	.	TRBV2	TGTGCCAGCAGTGAACAAGCGAGGGAGCAGTACTTC	CASSEQAREQYF
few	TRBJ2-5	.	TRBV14	TGTGCCAGCAGCCAAAGGCGTTCGGCGGGATATGAGACCCAGTACTTC	CASSQRRSAGYETQYF
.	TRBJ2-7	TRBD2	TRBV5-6	TGTGCCAGCAGTCCCTACCCTACTAGCGGGAGAAGGTACGAGCAGTACTTC	CASSPYPTSGRRYEQYF
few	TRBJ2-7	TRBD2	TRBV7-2	TGTGCCAGCAGCTTAGCGTCGGCTAGCGGAGGGTCCTACGAGCAGTACTTT	CASSLASASGGSYEQYF
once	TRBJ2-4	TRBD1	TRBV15	TGTGCCACCAGCAGAGATTTCGGGGCAGGGGGCAGTCAGGCCAAAAACATTCAGTACTTC	CATSRDFGAGGSQAKNIQYF
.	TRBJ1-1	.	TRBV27	TGTGCCAGCAGTTTATCGAGGGATAACACTGAAGCTTTCTTT	CASSLSRDNTEAFF
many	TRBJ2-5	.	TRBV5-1	TGCGCCAGCAGCTTGGAGTCGACCCAGTACTTC	CASSLESTQYF
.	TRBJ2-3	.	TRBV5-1	TGCGCCAGCAGCTTGGATCACGGAGATACGCAGTATTTT	CASSLDHGDTQYF
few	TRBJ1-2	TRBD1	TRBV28	TGTGCCAGCAGTTTCGACGGACAGGGACGACACTATGGCTACACCTTC	CASSFDGQGRHYGYTF
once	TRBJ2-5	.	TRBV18	TGTGCCAGCTCACCAATGTCTGCGGCGTTCCAAGAGACCCAGTACTTC	CASSPMSAAFQETQYF
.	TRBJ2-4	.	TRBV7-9	TGTGCCAGCAGCTCTCAGACACACTTAGCCAAAAACATTCAGTACTTC	CASSSQTHLAKNIQYF
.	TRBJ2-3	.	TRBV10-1	TGCGCCAGCAGTCACGCCGCAGTAGATACGCAGTATTTT	CASSHAAVDTQYF
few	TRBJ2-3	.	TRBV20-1	TGCAGTGCCACCCTGGGCGGGAAAGTAGATACGCAGTATTTT	CSATLGGKVDTQYF
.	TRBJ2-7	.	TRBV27	TGTGCCAGCAGGCAACCGGGACAAAACTCCTACGAGCAGTACTTC	CASRQPGQNSYEQYF
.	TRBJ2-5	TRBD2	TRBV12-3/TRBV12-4	TGTGCCAGCAGCCGGGGGGGGAGCCGAGAGACCCAGTACTTC	CASSRGGSRETQYF
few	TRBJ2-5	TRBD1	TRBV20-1	TGCAGTGCTCGGACAGGGACCCGGGACACCCAGTACTTC	CSARTGTRDTQYF